This T cell receptor beta chain stems from a study of T cells in women clearing cervical HPV infection. Overall study context: Donors had HPV16-related CIN3 or worse; 2 had invasive cancer. Case blood drawn at lesion detection; control blood after infection cleared. Study-wide results and caveats: CIN3+ cases had significantly higher TCR repertoire richness than controls, but evenness did not differ.

Genomic DNA, averaging about 1,300 ng per sample, yielded TCR beta CDR3 via immunoSEQ. Here immunoSEQ multiplex PCR was the method, and the copy in TCRdb shows in-frame clones only, minus some. This table lists some 25,000 clones. Germline V gives CDR1 KGHSH, CDR2 LQKENI. The CDR3 is 13 amino acids. To note about this clone: The antigen is undetermined. The CDR3 extends 3 residues past the end of the read, so its final part is completed from the germline J gene.

This chain joins TRBV18 and TRBJ2-4, with TRBD1 as a possible D gene (5 bases). The sequenced material came from blood buffy coat. The clonotype was recovered from a woman between 18 and 70 years old with a cervical HPV16 infection that either progressed to CIN3+ or cleared (not recorded which). The CDR3 bases that were read are TGTGCCAGCTCACCGACGGACAACTATGGT. Protein: CASSPTDNYG. The full CDR3 protein is CASSPTDNYGQYF.